A selection of T cell receptor beta chains follows, all from one sample in a study of cytomegalovirus exposure and HLA in healthy donors. Sequencing was performed with immunoSEQ multiplex PCR; in TCRdb, only in-frame clones are kept and a portion is missing. The sample has 150,000 to 200,000 clones; 68% are singletons. Source material: PBMCs. These receptors all stem from a man over 45 in good health and CMV-seronegative. Each CDR3 is given with its conserved first and last residue. The order of the fields is clone size, V gene, D gene, J gene, CDR3 protein, CDR3 DNA. D genes are given only for firm matches. Some rows mark clone size as missing; the rest say once, few, many or name a class of expanded clone.

-	TRBV5-1	-	TRBJ2-1	CASSLAGGRGPGGEQFF	TGCGCCAGCAGCTTGGCCGGGGGGCGGGGCCCCGGGGGAGAGCAGTTCTTC
-	TRBV6-5	-	TRBJ1-5	CASSSTEHNQPQHF	TGTGCCAGCAGCTCCACAGAACACAATCAGCCCCAGCATTTT
-	TRBV11-2	TRBD1	TRBJ1-2	CASSLDSGQVYGYTF	TGTGCCAGCAGCTTAGATAGCGGACAGGTCTATGGCTACACCTTC
-	TRBV7-9	-	TRBJ1-6	CASSLDGRGNSPLHF	TGTGCCAGCAGCTTAGACGGTCGGGGAAATTCACCCCTCCACTTT
-	TRBV5-6	TRBD2	TRBJ2-1	CASSRLAGAFNEQFF	TGTGCCAGCAGCCGGCTAGCGGGGGCTTTTAATGAGCAGTTCTTC
-	TRBV9	-	TRBJ2-7	CASSVEERSYEQYF	TGTGCCAGCAGCGTAGAAGAGCGGAGTTACGAGCAGTACTTC
few	TRBV5-4	-	TRBJ2-5	CASTRRGGRETQYF	TGTGCCAGCACGCGACGAGGGGGACGAGAGACCCAGTACTTC
-	TRBV5-4	TRBD2	TRBJ2-2	CASTGTSGGPNTGELFF	TGTGCCAGCACTGGGACTAGCGGGGGCCCGAACACCGGGGAGCTGTTTTTT
few	TRBV9	TRBD2	TRBJ2-1	CASSVESSGGTEQFF	TGTGCCAGCAGCGTAGAGTCTAGCGGGGGGACTGAGCAGTTCTTC
-	TRBV4-2	-	TRBJ1-2	CASSQDEQSDYGYTF	TGTGCCAGCAGCCAAGACGAACAGTCAGACTATGGCTACACCTTC
-	TRBV10-1	-	TRBJ2-5	CASSEPGSQETQYF	TGCGCCAGCAGTGAACCGGGTTCCCAAGAGACCCAGTACTTC
-	TRBV28	-	TRBJ1-2	CASSFIALYYGYTF	TGTGCCAGCAGTTTCATAGCCTTATACTATGGCTACACCTTC